The entry below gives a single TCR beta chain sequence along with its context. This entry belongs to a study of blood T cell repertoires in COVID-19. Turning to the study itself: Whether acute or convalescent, the COVID-19 samples came from the United States, Italy and Spain.

Profiling relied on immunoSEQ multiplex PCR, and the TCRdb table lists in-frame clones only, not all of them. Among around 100,000 clones listed, around 90% were seen once. The material sequenced was peripheral blood. This receptor was taken from a man in his fifties with active COVID-19.

CDR3 coding DNA: TGTGCCAGTAGTATCCCCGACTACGAAGAGACCCAGTACTTC. It is translated as CASSIPDYEETQYF. The chain joins TRBV19 to TRBJ2-5; a weak D match, TRBD2 (5 bases). The CDR3 consists of 14 residues. The V gene's germline CDR1 is LNHDA and CDR2 SQIVND (reference sequence). V shed 3 bases and J shed 3 bases, with 11 bases lying between them. Full variable domain (missing parts from reference TRBV19 and TRBJ2-5): DGGITQSPKYLFRKEGQNVTLSCEQNLNHDAMYWYRQDPGQGLRLIYYSQIVNDFQKGDIAEGYSVSREKKESFPLTVTSAQKNPTAFYLCASSIPDYEETQYFGPGTRLLVL.